This T cell receptor beta chain comes out of a study of blood T cells in healthy people across ages. General observations from the study: Per million T cells, the diversity of TCR beta decreased roughly linearly as age advanced.

This clonotype has a count of ten or more. What it binds is unknown. Germline V gene lookup returns CDR1 LGHNT and CDR2 FRNRAP. There are 15 residues in the CDR3. Unmatched junction bases numbered 10, after V lost 6 bases and J lost 2 bases. A second about 7 to 11 cycle PCR used barcoded and J-beta primers. TCRdb re-called the 5' RACE reads with MiXCR, one entry per CDR3 protein. Among hundreds of thousands of distinct CDR3 sequences listed, about 30% were seen once. Source material: blood. The source of this sequence is a woman aged 80 or over in good health. The rearrangement links TRBV12-5 to TRBJ2-7; TRBD1 matches at 7 bases. The CDR3 DNA reads TGTGCTAGTGGGCCCTCTGGGCAGGGGGCCTACGAGCAGTACTTC. Translating gives CASGPSGQGAYEQYF.